This T cell receptor beta chain originates from a study of response to subunit inactivated influenza vaccine (dated by TCRdb to between 2018 and 2020). The study in broad terms: The study used deep quantitative T cell receptor repertoire profiling to track responses to a trivalent subunit inactivated influenza vaccine.

To prepare the library, RT-PCR was applied. Sequenced using an Illumina HiSeq 2500. TCRdb reworked the public reads: Q25 trimming with fastp, MiXCR clone assembly, productive beta chains retained. Here each entry gathers all rows of one CDR3 protein and keeps the most common genes and DNA. A total of 860,000 or so distinct CDR3 sequences appear in this sample, 21% of them only once. The ten most abundant clones make up 10% to 13% of the sample. The sample holds a few counts of this clonotype. Its antigen is currently not known. Base qualities are not recorded, but no much larger clone differs from it by a single base. Beyond this particular receptor, the publication reports: The authors proposed that each seasonal influenza vaccination may bring in only a limited number of new T cells.

Sequences were derived from PBMCs from blood, sampled about 5 days after vaccination. The sequence was collected from a man aged 50 to 59 who received an inactivated influenza vaccine. Donor details come from another sample of the same person, matched by shared clones.

CDR3 loop: CASTPWGTRSYNEQFF. The DNA sequence is as follows: TGTGCCAGCACCCCTTGGGGGACTCGCTCCTACAATGAGCAGTTCTTC. This chain is built from TRBV7-8 and TRBJ2-1, and possibly TRBD2, on 6 matching bases. The germline V gene gives CDR1 as SGHVS and CDR2 as FQNEAQ. The junction shows trimming of 7 bases on V and 0 bases on J, plus 16 bases between the germline ends. From the cysteine through the phenylalanine, the CDR3 covers 16 amino acids. The retained sequence is limited to the CDR3, 48 bases, with the frame set at the first base.